This T cell receptor beta chain is from a study of identical twins. Germline loops: CDR1 LNHNV, CDR2 YYDKDF (reference sequence). J lost 2 bases, V lost 7 bases, and 3 bases had no gene match. The CDR3 runs to 14 residues. Template switching, a step in the protocol, added a universal primer site, and cDNA carried unique molecular identifiers. From the 5' RACE reads, TCRdb called clonotypes with MiXCR, one entry per CDR3 protein. The profile shows approximately 670,000 distinct CDR3 sequences, less than 7% of them singletons. This clonotype was detected only a few times. Its antigen is not known. Whole-study findings and limits: A lower insertion count was a feature of abundant cord blood beta clonotypes, with no such feature in memory repertoires. It was out-of-frame TCR alpha sharing in monozygotic twins that models underestimated. Where out-of-frame alpha sequences were twin-shared, they showed excess low generation probability.

The chain combines TRBV15 with TRBJ2-1, with 9 bases lining up with TRBD2. This sequence was found in a man aged 18 to 35 in good health. Sequencing input: naive T cells sorted from blood. The CDR3, as DNA: TGTGCCACCACCATAGCGGGAGCCTACAATGAGCAGTTCTTC. This gives the protein CATTIAGAYNEQFF.